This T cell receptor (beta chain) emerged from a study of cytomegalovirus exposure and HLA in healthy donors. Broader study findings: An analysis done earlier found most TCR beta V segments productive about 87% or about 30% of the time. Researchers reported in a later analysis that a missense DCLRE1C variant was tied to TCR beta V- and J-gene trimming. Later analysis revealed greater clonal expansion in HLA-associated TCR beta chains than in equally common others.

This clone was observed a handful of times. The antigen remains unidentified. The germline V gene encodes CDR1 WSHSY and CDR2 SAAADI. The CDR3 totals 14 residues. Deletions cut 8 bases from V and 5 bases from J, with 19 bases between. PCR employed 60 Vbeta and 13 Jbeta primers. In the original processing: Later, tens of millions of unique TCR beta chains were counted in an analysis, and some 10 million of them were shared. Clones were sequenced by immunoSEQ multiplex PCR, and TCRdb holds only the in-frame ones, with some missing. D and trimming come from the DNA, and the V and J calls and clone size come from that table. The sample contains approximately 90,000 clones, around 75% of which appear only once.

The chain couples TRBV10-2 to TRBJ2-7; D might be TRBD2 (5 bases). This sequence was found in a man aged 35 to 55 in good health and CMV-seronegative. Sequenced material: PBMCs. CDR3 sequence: CASALKADPNEQYF. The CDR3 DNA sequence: TGCGCCAGCGCACTAAAAGCGGACCCCAACGAGCAGTACTTC.